This T cell receptor beta chain was sequenced during a study of early T cells in non-severe SARS-CoV-2 infection. Study context: Chains stayed unpaired after sequencing of bulk RNA from unsorted whole blood. Study findings and constraints: A preference for anti-spike CD8 responses marked VDJdb matching, which missed private and CD4 specificities.

About this clonotype itself: Its target is unknown.

Individual cDNA molecules received unique molecular identifiers. MiXCR was run by TCRdb on the 5' RACE reads, yielding one entry per CDR3 protein. The repertoire has about 130,000 distinct CDR3 sequences, 15% of them found once; the top ten carry 21%. The ends were cut back, 4 bases at V and 2 bases at J, with 9 bases in the middle. Germline loops: CDR1 SQVTM, CDR2 ANQGSEA. The CDR3 spans 13 residues. The J gene is TRBJ2-1, the V gene TRBV29-1; D is unresolved. This TCR was sampled from an adult who was a healthcare worker with PCR-confirmed SARS-CoV-2 infection or an uninfected control (not recorded which). Sequencing input: whole blood. The CDR3 loop reads CSVVITTYNEQFF. The CDR3 DNA is TGCAGCGTTGTTATAACTACCTACAATGAGCAGTTCTTC.